The 26 T cell receptor beta chains reported below all come from one sample, sequenced in a study of beta chain features in type 1 diabetes. Sequenced material consisted of expressed TCRB transcripts (all of the isolated RNA was reverse transcribed). The protocol was immunoSEQ multiplex PCR, while the TCRdb copy is restricted to in-frame clones and leaves out a portion. Altogether about 160,000 clones are present, 7.5% to 9.5% being singletons, with the ten largest covering 2.3%. Sequencing input: central memory CD4+ T cells from blood. The receptor source for this set is a woman between 18 and 29 years old in good health.

The chain has TRBV6-6 and TRBJ1-5; 10 nucleotides match TRBD1. From germline, CDR1 is MNHNY and CDR2 SVGAGI (reference sequence). After removal of 6 bases from V and 6 bases from J, the junction contained 5 bases not matched to a gene. The CDR3 loop spans 14 amino acids. CDR3 loop: CASSRDRGPQPQHF. The CDR3 DNA reads as TGTGCCAGCAGCCGCGACAGGGGGCCTCAGCCCCAGCATTTT.

In its sample, this clone was seen a few times. V gene TRBV4-1 combines with J gene TRBJ2-7; TRBD2 matches 9 bases. The ends lost 2 bases at V and 12 bases at J; junction bases unmatched: 11. CDR3 length: 14 residues. The V gene's germline CDR1 is MGHRA and CDR2 YSYEKL. CDR3 sequence reads: CASSQWAMTSGPYF. For the CDR3, the DNA is TGCGCCAGCAGCCAATGGGCCATGACTAGCGGCCCGTACTTC.

This clone was picked up a small number of times. This chain connects TRBV5-4 to TRBJ2-3, with D perhaps TRBD2 (6 bases). The CDR3 sequence is 16 residues long. Germline V gene lookup returns CDR1 SGHNT and CDR2 YYREEE (reference sequence). Trimming took 4 bases from V and 2 from J, leaving 17 bases between them. The CDR3 region is CASSDPRLGHTDTQYF. The CDR3 DNA follows: TGTGCCAGCAGCGATCCGAGACTAGGCCACACAGATACGCAGTATTTT.

A few counts support this clone. V is TRBV11-2 and J is TRBJ2-7; D might be TRBD1 (5 bases). The CDR3 consists of 14 residues. The V end was cut by 5 bases, the J end by 3 bases, with 14 bases between. Germline CDR1 is SGHAT and CDR2 is FQNNGV. CDR3 protein: CASSPTPGIYEQYF. The CDR3 nucleotides read TGTGCCAGCAGCCCCACCCCAGGGATCTACGAGCAGTACTTC. The full variable domain, completed using reference TRBV11-2 and TRBJ2-7, is EAGVAQSPRYKIIEKRQSVAFWCNPISGHATLYWYQQILGQGPKLLIQFQNNGVVDDSQLPKDRFSAERLKGVDSTLKIQPAKLEDSAVYLCASSPTPGIYEQYFGPGTRLTVT.

Comments on this clone: In the same sample, other DNA sequences code for this CDR3. The chain is built from TRBV11-2 and TRBJ1-2, with TRBD1 matching over 7 bases. Germline CDR1 reads SGHAT; CDR2 reads FQNNGV. After removal of 5 bases from V and 5 bases from J, the junction contained 5 bases not matched to a gene. There are 13 residues in the CDR3. The CDR3 spells CASSPGTEYGYTF. In nucleotides, the CDR3 is TGTGCCAGCAGCCCAGGGACAGAGTATGGCTACACCTTC.

This clone was observed a few times. V and J are TRBV7-9 and TRBJ2-1, with unresolved D. Germline CDR1 and CDR2: SEHNR and FQNEAQ (reference sequence). The ends were cut back, 6 bases at V and 7 bases at J, with 10 bases in the middle. This CDR3 spans 12 amino acids. The CDR3 DNA reads TGTGCCAGCAGTCCGACAAGTAATGAGCAGTTCTTC. This gives the protein CASSPTSNEQFF. Drawing the rest from reference TRBV7-9 and TRBJ2-1, the complete variable domain is DTGVSQNPRHKITKRGQNVTFRCDPISEHNRLYWYRQTLGQGPEFLTYFQNEAQLEKSRLLSDRFSAERPKGSFSTLEIQRTEQGDSAMYLCASSPTSNEQFFGPGTRLTVL.

V is TRBV6-6 and J is TRBJ1-1; 10 nucleotides agree with TRBD1. The ends lost 7 bases at V and 9 bases at J; junction bases unmatched: 5. This CDR3 region has 12 residues. Germline V gene sequence: CDR1 MNHNY, CDR2 SVGAGI (reference sequence). CDR3 bases: TGTGCCAGCAAAGCGGGACAGGGGCAAGCTTTCTTT. It specifies CASKAGQGQAFF.

V usage is TRBV7-2 and J usage is TRBJ1-3, with D maybe TRBD1 (5 bases). Germline V gene lookup returns CDR1 SGHTA and CDR2 FQGNSA. CDR3 size: 14 residues. V shed 4 bases and J shed 4 bases, with 11 bases lying between them. The CDR3 nucleotides read TGTGCCAGCAGCTCCCCGACAGTAGGAAACACCATATATTTT. Its translation is CASSSPTVGNTIYF.

The genes are TRBV5-4 and TRBJ1-5, with D perhaps TRBD1 (5 bases). This CDR3 has 14 amino acids. Germline V gene sequence: CDR1 SGHNT, CDR2 YYREEE (reference sequence). Between the trimmed V and J ends, which lost 4 bases and 2 bases, there was a span of 10 bases. The CDR3 protein is CASSTGVGNQPQHF. The CDR3 DNA is TGTGCCAGCAGCACGGGGGTAGGCAATCAGCCCCAGCATTTT.

This clone was found a few times. J is TRBJ1-1 and V is TRBV10-3, with D unresolved. The germline gives CDR1 ENHRY, CDR2 SYGVKD. This CDR3 contains 14 residues. The germline V and J ends were trimmed by 3 bases and 5 bases, with 13 bases remaining between them. The CDR3, as DNA: TGTGCCATCAGTGAATTCACCGGGTCTACTGAAGCTTTCTTT. It specifies CAISEFTGSTEAFF.

This clone has only a few counts. This rearrangement joins TRBV29-1 to TRBJ1-2; D uncertain. Trimming removed 4 bases at V and 13 bases at J, with 25 bases between. Germline assignment: CDR1 SQVTM and CDR2 ANQGSEA. The CDR3 totals 14 residues. The CDR3 sequence is CSVVLGFPAMEGTF. Here the CDR3 DNA reads TGCAGCGTTGTGTTGGGCTTCCCGGCTATGGAGGGCACCTTC.

V and J are TRBV4-1 and TRBJ1-1; the D gene is possibly TRBD1 (6 bases). Germline assignment: CDR1 MGHRA and CDR2 YSYEKL. Trimming shortened V by 0 bases and J by 3 bases, and 11 bases separated the two germline ends. The CDR3 runs to 15 residues. CDR3 sequence: CASSQDNRADTEAFF. The CDR3 nucleotides read TGCGCCAGCAGCCAAGATAACAGGGCTGACACTGAAGCTTTCTTT.

This clone has just a few counts. The chain recombines TRBV5-1 with TRBJ2-3, with TRBD1 matching over 12 bases. This CDR3 has 16 amino acids. Per the germline V gene, CDR1 is SGHRS and CDR2 is YFSETQ. V was clipped by 3 bases and J by 3 bases; unmatched bases: 5. In DNA form, the CDR3 reads TGCGCCAGCAGCTGGGACAGGGGGCTTCGGACAGATACGCAGTATTTT. Translating it yields CASSWDRGLRTDTQYF.

This clone was counted between two and nine times. This chain joins TRBV11-2 and TRBJ1-3, with D hard to call. The V gene's germline CDR1 is SGHAT and CDR2 FQNNGV. The CDR3 consists of 15 residues. V was shortened by 5 bases and J by 0 bases, with 11 bases between the two germline ends. The CDR3: CASSPRGNSGNTIYF. The CDR3 region has the DNA TGTGCCAGCAGCCCGCGCGGGAACTCTGGAAACACCATATATTTT.

This clone was seen only a few times. The gene calls are TRBV12-5 and TRBJ1-1, with unresolved D. The germline V gene encodes CDR1 LGHNT and CDR2 FRNRAP. This CDR3 contains 12 residues. Between the trimmed V and J ends, which lost 3 bases and 6 bases, there was a span of 8 bases. CDR3: CASGLEYSEAFF. CDR3 coding DNA: TGTGCTAGTGGTTTAGAATACTCTGAAGCTTTCTTT.

This clone was seen a few times. The chain recombines TRBV7-9 with TRBJ2-1, with unresolved D. Per germline, CDR1 SEHNR and CDR2 FQNEAQ (reference sequence). The CDR3 is 13 amino acids. V lost 4 bases, J lost 2 bases, and 6 bases lay in between. The CDR3 DNA is TGTGCCAGCAGCTCAGACACCTACAATGAGCAGTTCTTC. It yields the protein CASSSDTYNEQFF.

The chain employs TRBV28 and TRBJ1-2, with unresolved D. The CDR3 has 12 residues. CDR1 and CDR2 from the germline V gene are MDHEN and SYDVKM. V was cut by 5 bases and J by 5 bases, with 9 bases left in between. The CDR3 loop is CASSNRRYGYTF. Written as DNA, the CDR3 is TGTGCCAGCAGTAATCGTCGGTATGGCTACACCTTC.

This clone turned up a few times. CDR3 sequence (DNA): TGTGCCAGCAGCCCCGGGACAGACCCCTACGAGCAGTACTTC. It specifies CASSPGTDPYEQYF. This chain connects TRBV7-2 to TRBJ2-7; TRBD1 aligns across 7 bases. The CDR3 contains 14 residues. With 5 bases clipped from V and 2 bases from J, the junction kept 6 bases outside the gene matches. Germline V gives CDR1 SGHTA, CDR2 FQGNSA.

The rearrangement links TRBV13 to TRBJ1-6; no clear D. This CDR3 has 15 amino acids. Germline V gene lookup returns CDR1 PRHDT and CDR2 FYEKMQ (reference sequence). V lost 5 bases to trimming and J lost 7 bases, with 15 bases between them. In DNA, the CDR3 is TGTGCCAGCAGCCCGGCCGTGAGCGGGAATTCACCCCTCCACTTT. Amino acids: CASSPAVSGNSPLHF.

The chain is built from TRBV6-1 and TRBJ1-2; 7 positions agree with TRBD1. Germline CDR1 MNHNS, CDR2 SASEGT. J was trimmed by 5 bases and V by 1 base; bases with no gene match: 7. This CDR3 has 15 residues. The CDR3 reads CASSEGAGGYYGYTF. The CDR3, as DNA: TGTGCCAGCAGTGAAGGGGCAGGGGGTTATTATGGCTACACCTTC.

This clone was seen a few times. The V gene is TRBV4-1, the J gene TRBJ1-4, with a possible D match to TRBD1 (5 bases). The CDR3 has 16 amino acids. Looked up from germline, CDR1 is MGHRA and CDR2 is YSYEKL. Trimming took off 2 bases at V and 5 bases at J, with 15 bases between the two ends. The CDR3 DNA sequence: TGCGCCAGCAGCCAACCACGAACAGGAGCAAATGAAAAACTGTTTTTT. It is translated as CASSQPRTGANEKLFF.

This clone was seen only a few times. This chain links TRBV4-3 with TRBJ2-7; 7 nucleotides line up with TRBD2. V shed 1 base and J 3 bases; nucleotides not matched to a gene: 6. Germline assignment: CDR1 LGHNA and CDR2 YSLEER. The CDR3 contains 15 residues. In nucleotides, the CDR3 is TGCGCCAGCAGCCAAGGGGGCGGGGAGGGCTACGAGCAGTACTTC. Translated: CASSQGGGEGYEQYF.

The chain has TRBV5-5 and TRBJ2-5, with D tentatively TRBD1 (5 bases). The V gene's germline CDR1 is SGHKS and CDR2 YYEKEE (reference sequence). Trimming took off 2 bases at V and 5 bases at J, with 7 bases between the two ends. This CDR3 contains 12 residues. The DNA of the CDR3 is TGTGCCAGCAGCTTAGCAGGGGAGACCCAGTACTTC. This encodes CASSLAGETQYF.

The chain has TRBV5-1 and TRBJ2-2, with TRBD2 matching 7 bases. V shed 3 bases, J shed 5 bases, and the junction held 7 bases outside the gene matches. This CDR3 contains 15 residues. Germline lookup yields CDR1 SGHRS and CDR2 YFSETQ. CDR3 region: CASSSTSLETGELFF. In DNA form, the CDR3 reads TGCGCCAGCAGCTCGACTAGCTTGGAAACCGGGGAGCTGTTTTTT.

This clone turned up a few times. This chain joins TRBV10-3 and TRBJ1-2; TRBD1 is a possible D gene (5 bases). The CDR3 sequence is 14 residues long. The ends were cut back, 2 bases at V and 4 bases at J, with 11 bases in the middle. Germline CDR1 reads ENHRY; CDR2 reads SYGVKD. CDR3: CAISEGGLAYGYTF. The CDR3, as DNA: TGTGCCATCAGTGAGGGGGGGTTGGCCTATGGCTACACCTTC.

This clone was seen a handful of times. The chain carries TRBV5-6 and TRBJ2-1, with 9 bases identical to TRBD1. Germline V gene sequence: CDR1 SGHDT, CDR2 YYEEEE. The length of the CDR3 is 14 residues. Trimming removed 5 bases from V and 5 bases from J; junction bases left unmatched: 5. This chain's CDR3 is CASRVQGAHNEQFF. CDR3 nucleotides: TGTGCCAGCAGAGTACAGGGGGCCCACAATGAGCAGTTCTTC.